This record covers a single TCR beta chain. Source study methods: Nucleated cell number was recorded as an estimate derived from reference gene primer amplification. TCRdb's copy holds only in-frame clones and misses some; the assay was immunoSEQ multiplex PCR. V and J calls and clone size are given by that table; D and trimming were obtained from the DNA. The sample lists about 310,000 clones, around 86% occurring once. This entry comes from a study of blood T cell repertoires in COVID-19. The wider study: Samples representing acute and convalescent COVID-19 were sourced from the United States, Italy and Spain.

V lost 5 bases to trimming and J lost 3 bases, with 9 bases between them. This CDR3 is built from 13 residues. The germline gives CDR1 LNHDA, CDR2 SQIVND (reference sequence). The sequenced sample was PBMCs or T cells enriched from blood (not recorded which). The rearrangement links TRBV19 to TRBJ2-3; D call uncertain. The source is a man between 60 and 75 years old who had recovered from COVID-19. The CDR3 nucleotides read TGTGCCAGTAGTGAATACTTGACAGATACGCAGTATTTT. As protein: CASSEYLTDTQYF.